The sequence of this T cell receptor (beta chain) was determined in a study of cytomegalovirus exposure and HLA in healthy donors. TCRdb keeps only in-frame clones here, not all; method: immunoSEQ multiplex PCR. This sample has approximately 76,000 clones, with roughly 94% found just once. The V and J ends lost 7 bases and 5 bases, in that order; junction bases with no gene match: 8. The CDR3 has 14 residues. Germline assignment: CDR1 SGDLS and CDR2 YYNGEE. The donors were in the 120-subject validation cohort; that cohort was separate from the roughly 730-subject first cohort. The sample comprised PBMCs. The chain is built from TRBV9 and TRBJ1-2; the match to TRBD1 covers 10 bases. The clonotype was recovered from a woman aged 18-29 years in good health and CMV-seropositive. The CDR3 sequence is CASGPGTGAYGYTF. As DNA, the CDR3 is TGTGCCAGCGGCCCCGGGACAGGGGCATATGGCTACACCTTC.